This T cell receptor (beta chain) is drawn from a study of identical twins. Findings of the study overall: An excess of low generation probability was shown by twin-shared out-of-frame alpha sequences. The more abundant beta clonotypes in cord blood had fewer insertions, and memory repertoires did not show this.

This clonotype has more than one count but fewer than ten. What it recognizes is unknown. TCRdb processed the 5' RACE reads anew with MiXCR; each CDR3 protein has one entry. The table includes fewer than 900,000 distinct CDR3 sequences, 20% to 25% detected once. This CDR3 contains 13 residues. Germline V gene data show CDR1 as SEHNR and CDR2 as FQNEAQ (reference sequence). V lost 2 bases and J lost 4, with 6 bases in between. This sample also belongs to another study, concerning T cells expressing NK-cell markers. As that study records: Sorted T-cell subsets CD3+CD56+NKG2C+, CD3+CD56+NKG2C- and CD3+CD56-NKG2C+ were TCR beta-sequenced.

The chain carries TRBV7-9 and TRBJ1-5, with D unresolved. The receptor was isolated from a young woman in good health. The specimen sequenced was PBMCs. The CDR3 here is CASSLMGNQPQHF. DNA of the CDR3: TGTGCCAGCAGCTTAATGGGGAATCAGCCCCAGCATTTT. The full variable domain, in which reference TRBV7-9 and TRBJ1-5 provide the parts outside the CDR3, is DTGVSQNPRHKITKRGQNVTFRCDPISEHNRLYWYRQTLGQGPEFLTYFQNEAQLEKSRLLSDRFSAERPKGSFSTLEIQRTEQGDSAMYLCASSLMGNQPQHFGDGTRLSIL.